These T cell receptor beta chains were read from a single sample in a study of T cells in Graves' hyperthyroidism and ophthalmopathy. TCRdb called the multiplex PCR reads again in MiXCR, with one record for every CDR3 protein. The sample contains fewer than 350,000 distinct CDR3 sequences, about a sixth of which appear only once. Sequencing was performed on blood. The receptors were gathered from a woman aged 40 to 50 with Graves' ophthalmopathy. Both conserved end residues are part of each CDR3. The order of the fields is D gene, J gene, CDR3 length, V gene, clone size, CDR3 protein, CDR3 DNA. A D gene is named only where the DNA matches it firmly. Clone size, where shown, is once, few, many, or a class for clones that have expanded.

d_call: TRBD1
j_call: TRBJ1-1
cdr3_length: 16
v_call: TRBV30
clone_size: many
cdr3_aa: CAFSRWGTGKNTEAFF
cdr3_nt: TGTGCTTTTTCCCGCTGGGGGACAGGGAAGAACACTGAAGCTTTCTTT

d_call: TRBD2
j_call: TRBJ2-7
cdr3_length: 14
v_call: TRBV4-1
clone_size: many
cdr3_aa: CASSPPGGASESYF
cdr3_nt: TGCGCCAGCAGCCCCCCGGGGGGAGCTAGCGAGTCGTACTTC

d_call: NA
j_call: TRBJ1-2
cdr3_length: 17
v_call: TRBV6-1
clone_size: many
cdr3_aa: CASSEEEWTEPNYGYTF
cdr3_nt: TGTGCCAGCAGTGAAGAGGAGTGGACAGAACCTAACTATGGCTACACCTTC

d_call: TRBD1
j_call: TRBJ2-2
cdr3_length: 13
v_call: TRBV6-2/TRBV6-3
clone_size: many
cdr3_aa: CASRDREAGELFF
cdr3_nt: TGTGCCAGCAGGGACAGGGAGGCCGGGGAGCTGTTTTTT

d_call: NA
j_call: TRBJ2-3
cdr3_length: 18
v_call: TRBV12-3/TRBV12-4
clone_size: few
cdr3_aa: CASSSTSLLATSTDTQYF
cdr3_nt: TGTGCCAGCAGTTCGACTTCCTTGCTAGCGACTAGCACAGATACGCAGTATTTT

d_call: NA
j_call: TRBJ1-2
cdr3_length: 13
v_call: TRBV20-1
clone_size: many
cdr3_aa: CSASDRTGYGYTF
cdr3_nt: TGCAGTGCTAGCGACAGGACGGGCTATGGCTACACCTTC

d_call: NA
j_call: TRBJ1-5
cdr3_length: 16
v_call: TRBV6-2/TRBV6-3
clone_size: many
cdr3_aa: CASSYGGQISRQPQHF
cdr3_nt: TGTGCCAGCAGTTACGGGGGACAAATTTCGCGGCAGCCCCAGCATTTT

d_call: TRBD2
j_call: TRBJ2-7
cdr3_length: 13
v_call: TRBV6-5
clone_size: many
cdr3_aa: CASRQRESYEQYF
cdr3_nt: TGTGCCAGCAGACAGCGGGAGAGCTACGAGCAGTACTTC

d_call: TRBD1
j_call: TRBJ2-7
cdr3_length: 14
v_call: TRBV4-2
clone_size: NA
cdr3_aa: CASSHLTGAYEQYF
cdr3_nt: TGTGCCAGCAGCCATTTGACAGGGGCCTACGAGCAGTACTTC

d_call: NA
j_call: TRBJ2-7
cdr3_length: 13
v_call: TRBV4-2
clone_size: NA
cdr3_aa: CASSQDEGFEQYF
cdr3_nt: TGTGCCAGCAGCCAAGACGAGGGGTTCGAGCAGTACTTC

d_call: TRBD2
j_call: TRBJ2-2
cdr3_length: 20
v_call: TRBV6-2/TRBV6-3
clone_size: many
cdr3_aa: CASSYSIDMRLAENTGELFF
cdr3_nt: TGTGCCAGCAGTTACTCGATTGACATGAGGCTAGCGGAAAACACCGGGGAGCTGTTTTTT

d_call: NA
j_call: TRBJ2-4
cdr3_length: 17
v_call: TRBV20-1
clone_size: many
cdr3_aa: CSARSKMALSGPDIQYF
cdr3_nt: TGCAGTGCTAGAAGCAAGATGGCCCTAAGTGGTCCGGACATTCAGTACTTC

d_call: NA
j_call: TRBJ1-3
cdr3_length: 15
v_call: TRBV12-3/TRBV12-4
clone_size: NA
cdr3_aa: CASSFDWTSGNTIYF
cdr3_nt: TGTGCCAGCAGTTTTGACTGGACCTCTGGAAACACCATATATTTT

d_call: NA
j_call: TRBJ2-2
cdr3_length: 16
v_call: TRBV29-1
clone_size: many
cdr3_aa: CSVVLDRNANTGELFF
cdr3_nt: TGCAGCGTTGTGTTGGATCGAAACGCGAACACCGGGGAGCTGTTTTTT

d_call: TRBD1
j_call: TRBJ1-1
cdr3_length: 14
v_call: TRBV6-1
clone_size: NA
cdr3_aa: CASSEQGVNTEAFF
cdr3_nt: TGTGCCAGCAGTGAACAGGGGGTGAACACTGAAGCTTTCTTT

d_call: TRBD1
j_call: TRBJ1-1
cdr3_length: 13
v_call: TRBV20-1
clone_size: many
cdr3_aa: CSAAQGATAEAFF
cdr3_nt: TGCAGTGCCGCCCAGGGGGCGACAGCTGAAGCTTTCTTT

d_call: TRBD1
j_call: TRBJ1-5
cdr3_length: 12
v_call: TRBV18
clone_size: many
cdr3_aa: CASSAQGAHKHF
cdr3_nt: TGTGCCAGCTCAGCGCAGGGGGCGCACAAGCATTTT

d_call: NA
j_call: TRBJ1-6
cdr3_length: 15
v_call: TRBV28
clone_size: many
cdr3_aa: CASSLEAGGNSPLHF
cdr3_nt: TGTGCCAGCAGTTTAGAGGCAGGAGGGAATTCACCCCTCCACTTT

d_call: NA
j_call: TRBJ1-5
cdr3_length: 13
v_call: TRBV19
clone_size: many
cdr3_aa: CASSIASNQPQHF
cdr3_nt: TGTGCCAGTAGTATAGCGAGCAATCAGCCCCAGCATTTT

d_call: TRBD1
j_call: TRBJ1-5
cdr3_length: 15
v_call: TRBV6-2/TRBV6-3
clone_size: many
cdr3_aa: CASKQTGYSNQPQHF
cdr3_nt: TGTGCCAGCAAACAGACAGGGTATAGCAATCAGCCCCAGCATTTT

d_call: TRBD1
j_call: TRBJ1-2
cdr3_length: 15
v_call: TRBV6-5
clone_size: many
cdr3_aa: CASRTGQGPNYGYTF
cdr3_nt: TGTGCCAGCAGGACTGGACAGGGGCCTAACTATGGCTACACCTTC

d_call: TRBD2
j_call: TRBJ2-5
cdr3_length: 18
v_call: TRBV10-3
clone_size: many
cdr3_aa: CAISTSLIAGGQQETQYF
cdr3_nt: TGTGCCATCAGTACCTCCCTCATCGCGGGAGGGCAACAAGAGACCCAGTACTTC

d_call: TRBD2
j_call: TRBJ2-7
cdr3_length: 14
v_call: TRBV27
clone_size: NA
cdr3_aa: CASRQAGGSNEQYF
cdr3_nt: TGTGCCAGCAGGCAAGCGGGAGGGTCTAACGAGCAGTACTTC

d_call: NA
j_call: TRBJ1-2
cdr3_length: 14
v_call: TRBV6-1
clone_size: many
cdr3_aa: CASSPDARGYGYTF
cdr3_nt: TGTGCCAGCAGTCCTGATGCCAGGGGTTATGGCTACACCTTC

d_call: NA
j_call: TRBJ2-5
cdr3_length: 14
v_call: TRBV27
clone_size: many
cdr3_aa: CASRDSGSQETQYF
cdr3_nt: TGTGCCAGCAGGGATTCGGGCAGCCAAGAGACCCAGTACTTC

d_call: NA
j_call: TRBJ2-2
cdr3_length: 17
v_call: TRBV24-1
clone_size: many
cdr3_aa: CATSDTGHPGRTGELFF
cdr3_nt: TGTGCCACCAGTGACACGGGACACCCAGGCAGGACCGGGGAGCTGTTTTTT

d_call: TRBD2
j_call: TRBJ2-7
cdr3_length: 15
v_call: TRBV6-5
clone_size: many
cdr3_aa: CASTATSGRTYEQYF
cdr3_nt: TGTGCCAGCACAGCCACTAGCGGGAGAACCTACGAGCAGTACTTC

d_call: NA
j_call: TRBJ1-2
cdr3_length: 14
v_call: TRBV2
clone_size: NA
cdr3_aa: CASSEVGSSYGYTF
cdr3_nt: TGTGCCAGCAGTGAGGTGGGCAGCAGCTATGGCTACACCTTC

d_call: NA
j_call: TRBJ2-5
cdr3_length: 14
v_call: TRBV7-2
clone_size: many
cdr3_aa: CASSLSLVGETQYF
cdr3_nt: TGTGCCAGCAGCTTATCCTTAGTGGGGGAGACCCAGTACTTC

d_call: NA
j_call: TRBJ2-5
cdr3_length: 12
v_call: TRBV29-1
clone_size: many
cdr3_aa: CSANGYQETQYF
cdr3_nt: TGCAGCGCTAACGGCTACCAAGAGACCCAGTACTTC

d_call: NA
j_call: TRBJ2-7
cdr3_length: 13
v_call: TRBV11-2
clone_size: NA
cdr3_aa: CASISIGTYEQYF
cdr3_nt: TGTGCCAGCATATCCATAGGGACCTACGAGCAGTACTTC

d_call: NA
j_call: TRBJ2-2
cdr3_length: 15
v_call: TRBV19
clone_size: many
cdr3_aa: CASRTHTANTGELFF
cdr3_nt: TGTGCCAGTAGGACCCACACCGCGAACACCGGGGAGCTGTTTTTT

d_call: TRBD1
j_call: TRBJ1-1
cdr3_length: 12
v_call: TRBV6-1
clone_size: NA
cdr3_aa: CASRGAGQEAFF
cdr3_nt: TGTGCCAGCAGGGGAGCGGGACAGGAAGCTTTCTTT